The source of this TCR beta chain is a study of blood T cell repertoires in COVID-19 (dated by TCRdb to the early 2020s). Background on the whole study: Collaborator samples came from the United States, Italy and Spain and covered acute and convalescent phases of COVID-19. The prospective study material was composed of cDNA or gDNA derived from T cells, B-cell-depleted T cells, or PBMCs. Subjects who had been exposed to COVID-19, were actively infected with it, or had recovered from it provided the deeply sampled blood TCRbeta repertoires that made up the dataset. The repertoires were made available in a free public database intended to serve as a resource for research on the immune response to SARS-CoV-2. The samples were drawn from two sources: the first 160 participants of the ongoing ImmuneRACE study, and 1,000 to 1,500 subjects contributed by 6 global collaborators. A de-identified subject ID, COVID-19 status, age in years and sex were almost always included in the sample metadata. HLA class I and class II types, where available, came from metadata supplied by the sample provider rather than from assay-based typing.

Summary of the overall study and its limitations: The amount of clinical and demographic metadata varied by source and participant and was provided uncurated.

Collaborating institutions collected whole blood in K2EDTA tubes following their own protocols. Collaborator samples were shipped for TCRbeta analysis as frozen whole blood, isolated PBMCs, or DNA extracted from either sample type. A remark on this clone: The specificity of this receptor is unknown. Per-base qualities were not stored, and no clone one base away is much larger.

The immunoSEQ Assay, a bias-controlled multiplex PCR, was used to amplify TCRbeta CDR3 regions from genomic DNA. As for the authors' bioinformatics: Within the assay, amplification of reference gene primers was used to estimate how many nucleated cells each sample contained. To quantify the absolute abundance of each unique TCRbeta CDR3 rearrangement, sequence reads were collapsed and filtered. For each sample, productive Simpson clonality was calculated as the square root of Simpson's diversity index across productive rearrangements. TCRdb stores this immuneACCESS table with in-frame sequences only. Part of the clones is absent; in the studies checked, under half of the shortfall reflects unresolved V genes, and no reason is known for the rest. V and J calls and clone size are given by that table; D and trimming were obtained from the DNA. The sample table shows approximately 120,000 clones, and roughly 79% are seen once. 9.5% to 14% of the sample goes to the ten largest clones.

Trimming at the junction amounts to 2 bases on V and 6 bases on J, and the germline ends lie 23 bases apart. The CDR3 contains 18 residues, cysteine and phenylalanine counted. Only the CDR3 portion is preserved as DNA: 54 bases, with reading frame beginning at the first base. CDR1 and CDR2 are read off the germline V gene as SGHDT and YYEEEE. This receptor chain uses TRBV5-6 and TRBJ2-2; the D gene assignment is ambiguous. The sequenced sample was peripheral blood. This TCR derives from a human donor in a cohort sampled during active COVID-19. CDR3 region: CASSFRREFSHLAGELFF. Read as DNA, the sequence is TGTGCCAGCAGCTTTCGGCGAGAATTTAGTCACCTAGCCGGGGAGCTGTTTTTT.